In this sample, the clone carrying this T cell receptor beta chain turned up a few times. The target antigen is unknown. This sample is part of a study of T-cell memory formation after mild COVID-19. General observations from the study: Contracting CD4+ clones sat mainly in CM and EM; CD8+ in EMRA.

The CDR3 is 16 residues long. The germline V gene has CDR1 SNHLY and CDR2 FYNNEI. Deletions cut 6 bases from V and 0 bases from J, with 18 bases between. 5'RACE with constant-segment primers yielded barcoded, UMI-tagged TCR alpha and TCR beta cDNA libraries. TCRdb recomputed calls from the 5' RACE reads with MiXCR, one row per CDR3 protein. The sample holds fewer than 450,000 distinct CDR3 sequences, more than 20% seen once. The chain joins TRBV2 to TRBJ2-7, with D maybe TRBD2 (6 bases). The TCR comes from an adult woman who had mild COVID-19 (a few samples of this study predate the infection). Cell type and time point are not known. Material: PBMCs or a T cell subset sorted from them (not recorded which). CDR3 DNA sequence: TGTGCCAGCAGCCGCCGGGAGCGGCCGAGCTCCTACGAGCAGTACTTC. Translation: CASSRRERPSSYEQYF.